Following are 32 T cell receptor beta chains from one sample sequenced in a study of pediatric ulcerative colitis. Libraries were prepared by immunoSEQ multiplex PCR; TCRdb keeps only in-frame clonotypes and omits some of them. This table has roughly 23,000 clones, 71% appearing once. The rectum was sampled with one to two pinch biopsies at colonoscopy. Specimen: gut tissue. These receptors came from a boy aged 5-17 years with severe ulcerative colitis.

In its sample, this clone was seen once. The genes are TRBV6-5 and TRBJ1-3; possibly TRBD1 for D (5 bases). Trimming cost V 6 bases and J 4 bases, with 13 bases left between them. Looked up from germline, CDR1 is MNHEY and CDR2 is SVGAGI. This CDR3 region has 14 residues. Here the CDR3 reads CASRPGGSGNTIYF. Here the CDR3 DNA reads TGTGCCAGCAGACCCGGGGGGTCAGGAAACACCATATATTTT.

The chain has TRBV5-1 and TRBJ1-1; D might be TRBD1 (6 bases). V lost 0 bases to trimming and J lost 1 base, with 10 bases between them. The CDR3 is 15 residues long. From germline, CDR1 is SGHRS and CDR2 YFSETQ. The CDR3 protein is CASSLVAGANTEAFF. CDR3 nucleotide sequence: TGCGCCAGCAGCTTGGTGGCGGGGGCGAACACTGAAGCTTTCTTT.

CDR3 nucleotides: TGTGCCAGCAGTAGTCGTGGGTTCTTAGCAAACTCCGAGCAGTACTTC. Its protein is CASSSRGFLANSEQYF. This chain connects TRBV2 to TRBJ2-7; D unresolved. Per germline, CDR1 SNHLY and CDR2 FYNNEI. The V gene lost 5 bases and the J gene lost 6 bases, with 23 bases spanning the gap. CDR3 length: 16 residues.

Here the CDR3 reads CASSHPNVDPYEQYF. For the CDR3, the DNA is TGTGCCAGCAGCCACCCGAATGTGGACCCCTACGAGCAGTACTTC. V usage is TRBV7-9 and J usage is TRBJ2-7; D uncertain. Germline loops: CDR1 SEHNR, CDR2 FQNEAQ (reference sequence). V shed 5 bases and J shed 2 bases, with 16 bases lying between them. The CDR3 has 15 amino acids.

V usage is TRBV5-1 and J usage is TRBJ1-1; D gene uncertain. Germline V CDR1 and CDR2: SGHRS, YFSETQ. Trimming pared 6 bases from V and 0 bases from J, leaving 12 bases between. This CDR3 region has 14 residues. For the CDR3, the DNA is TGCGCCAGCAAGGTCGGTACTTTGAACACTGAAGCTTTCTTT. Its translation is CASKVGTLNTEAFF.

This clone was seen only a few times. The CDR3 DNA reads as TGTGCCAGCAGTGGTCAACAGGGGGCGGGTTATGGCTACACCTTC. Its translation is CASSGQQGAGYGYTF. This chain links TRBV2 with TRBJ1-2; 9 bases map to TRBD1. Germline V gene data show CDR1 as SNHLY and CDR2 as FYNNEI. Trimming at V came to 4 bases and at J to 5 bases, leaving 8 bases not matched to a gene. The CDR3 is made up of 15 amino acids.

V is TRBV2 and J is TRBJ2-3, with TRBD2 as a possible D gene (5 bases). The CDR3 has 12 amino acids. In germline, CDR1 is SNHLY, CDR2 FYNNEI. Trimming took 6 bases from V and 2 from J, leaving 6 bases between them. The CDR3 DNA is TGTGCCAGCAGAGCGGACACAGATACGCAGTATTTT. Translated: CASRADTDTQYF.

The V gene is TRBV14, the J gene TRBJ2-5, with 7 bases lining up with TRBD1. From germline, CDR1 is SGHDN and CDR2 FVKESK. This CDR3 has 15 residues. The junction had 6 bases not matched to a gene; V was cut back by 0 bases and J by 5 bases. The CDR3 DNA reads TGTGCCAGCAGCCAAGAACAGGGGTGGAGTGAGACCCAGTACTTC. It translates to CASSQEQGWSETQYF.

A few counts support this clone. This rearrangement joins TRBV6-1 to TRBJ1-2; D ambiguous. Trimming took 4 bases from V and 0 from J, leaving 9 bases between them. CDR1 and CDR2 from the germline V gene are MNHNS and SASEGT. The CDR3 totals 14 residues. CDR3 DNA: TGTGCCAGCAGTGCTGGTAAGCCTAACTATGGCTACACCTTC. This codes for CASSAGKPNYGYTF.

The chain recombines TRBV18 with TRBJ2-7, with D unclear. CDR1 and CDR2 from the germline V gene are KGHSH and LQKENI. V shed 3 bases and J shed 2 bases, with 8 bases lying between them. The CDR3 contains 13 residues. The CDR3 sequence is CASSPATTYEQYF. The CDR3 region has the DNA TGTGCCAGCTCACCCGCCACCACCTACGAGCAGTACTTC.

The V gene is TRBV27, the J gene TRBJ1-2, with a tentative D call TRBD1 (5 bases). The CDR3 has 14 residues. V lost 5 bases to trimming and J lost 4 bases, with 14 bases between them. Germline V gene data show CDR1 as MNHEY and CDR2 as SMNVEV (reference sequence). The CDR3 reads CASSAGGTSYGYTF. The CDR3 coding sequence is TGTGCCAGCAGTGCGGGAGGGACGAGCTATGGCTACACCTTC.

The chain is built from TRBV6-1 and TRBJ2-1, with no clear D. This CDR3 contains 14 residues. The germline V gene encodes CDR1 MNHNS and CDR2 SASEGT. Trimming stripped 7 bases from V and 5 bases from J, with 15 bases between. In DNA form, the CDR3 reads TGTGCCAGCATCAACAACCGACTCGACAATGAGCAGTTCTTC. Translating it yields CASINNRLDNEQFF.

The chain carries TRBV7-6 and TRBJ1-1; TRBD1 aligns across 7 bases. After removal of 6 bases from V and 3 bases from J, the junction contained 4 bases not matched to a gene. The CDR3 consists of 13 residues. Per germline, CDR1 SGHVS and CDR2 FNYEAQ. The CDR3 loop reads CASRKDRYTEAFF. CDR3 coding DNA: TGTGCCAGCAGGAAGGACAGGTACACTGAAGCTTTCTTT.

The V gene is TRBV6-5, the J gene TRBJ2-5; TRBD1 is a possible D gene (6 bases). V lost 3 bases and J lost 1, with 9 bases in between. Germline CDR1 and CDR2: MNHEY and SVGAGI. The CDR3 loop spans 14 amino acids. This CDR3 reads CASSYTGTQETQYF. CDR3 coding DNA: TGTGCCAGCAGTTATACAGGGACCCAAGAGACCCAGTACTTC.

V gene TRBV7-9 combines with J gene TRBJ1-1; no clear D. Germline values: CDR1 SEHNR, CDR2 FQNEAQ (reference sequence). CDR3 length equals 14 residues. The V end lost 0 bases, the J end lost 2 bases, and 7 bases lay between the germline ends. The CDR3 DNA is TGTGCCAGCAGCTTAGCCGTCACCAACACTGAAGCTTTCTTT. Amino acid sequence: CASSLAVTNTEAFF.

The chain is built from TRBV9 and TRBJ1-6; D is uncertain. The CDR3 consists of 14 residues. In germline, CDR1 is SGDLS, CDR2 YYNGEE. V gave up 0 bases and J gave up 10 bases, with 11 bases separating them. CDR3 region: CASSVEAQGSPLHF. The CDR3 nucleotides read TGTGCCAGCAGCGTAGAGGCCCAAGGATCACCCCTCCACTTT.

This clone was observed a single time. V and J are TRBV20-1 and TRBJ2-3; D gene ambiguous. The CDR3 consists of 11 residues. Germline V lookup: CDR1 DFQATT, CDR2 SNEGSKA (reference sequence). V lost 5 bases to trimming and J lost 7 bases, with 10 bases between them. CDR3 bases: TGCAGTGCTTCAGGTACACATACGCAGTATTTT. This sequence encodes CSASGTHTQYF.

This sequence joins TRBV7-2 and TRBJ2-2; D may be TRBD2 (5 bases). The CDR3 is 14 residues long. Germline V gives CDR1 SGHTA, CDR2 FQGNSA. The V and J ends lost 5 bases and 3 bases respectively, with 10 bases between them. The CDR3 DNA is TGTGCCAGCAGCGTAGGGCGGGACACCGGGGAGCTGTTTTTT. Its translation is CASSVGRDTGELFF.

This clone appeared once. J is TRBJ1-5 and V is TRBV18, with D unresolved. V lost 0 bases and J lost 5, with 14 bases in between. The CDR3 totals 16 residues. Germline V lookup: CDR1 KGHSH, CDR2 LQKENI. CDR3 sequence reads: CASSPPLSLGDQPQHF. The CDR3 bases are TGTGCCAGCTCACCACCTTTGTCCCTTGGTGATCAGCCCCAGCATTTT.

The chain joins TRBV9 to TRBJ2-1; D is uncertain. V lost 3 bases and J 5 bases, leaving 12 bases between the germline ends. The CDR3 consists of 14 residues. Looked up from germline, CDR1 is SGDLS and CDR2 is YYNGEE. The CDR3 here is CASSANQWNNEQFF. CDR3 DNA sequence: TGTGCCAGCAGCGCAAATCAGTGGAACAATGAGCAGTTCTTC.

V gene TRBV9 combines with J gene TRBJ1-3, with TRBD1 as a possible D gene (5 bases). V gave up 0 bases and J gave up 1 base, with 8 bases separating them. Germline assignment: CDR1 SGDLS and CDR2 YYNGEE. The CDR3 sequence is 15 residues long. CDR3 protein: CASSVGGESGNTIYF. The CDR3 nucleotides read TGTGCCAGCAGCGTAGGGGGGGAGTCTGGAAACACCATATATTTT.

V usage is TRBV7-3 and J usage is TRBJ2-1; the D gene is possibly TRBD2 (7 bases). The CDR3 loop spans 17 amino acids. The V gene's germline CDR1 is SGHTA and CDR2 FQGTGA. Trimming took 5 bases from V and 2 from J, leaving 19 bases between them. In nucleotides, the CDR3 is TGTGCCAGCAGCCCCGGGCTCGGAGGGGGGGCCTACAATGAGCAGTTCTTC. This encodes CASSPGLGGGAYNEQFF.

CDR3 nucleotides: TGCGCCAGCAGCCAGCTCAGGGGATCAGGAAACACCATATATTTT. Protein product: CASSQLRGSGNTIYF. The chain links TRBV4-3 to TRBJ1-3; tentative D call: TRBD1 (6 bases). The CDR3 sequence is 15 residues long. The V gene's germline CDR1 is LGHNA and CDR2 YSLEER. Deletions cut 3 bases from V and 4 bases from J, with 13 bases between.

The chain employs TRBV11-1 and TRBJ2-7; TRBD1 matches 8 bases. V lost 3 bases and J lost 4; bases outside the gene matches: 8. This CDR3 region has 15 residues. The germline V gene encodes CDR1 SGHAT and CDR2 FQDESV (reference sequence). CDR3 amino acids: CASSFRGQGTYEQYF. The DNA for the CDR3 is TGTGCCAGCAGCTTTCGTGGACAGGGAACGTACGAGCAGTACTTC.

V is TRBV5-4 and J is TRBJ2-1, with 8 positions matching TRBD1. CDR1 and CDR2 (germline): SGHNT, YYREEE (reference sequence). J gave up 7 bases and V 1 base, and 1 base lay outside the gene matches. There are 13 residues in the CDR3. Here the CDR3 reads CASSLTGGNEQFF. CDR3 nucleotide sequence: TGTGCCAGCAGCTTGACAGGGGGAAATGAGCAGTTCTTC.

This rearrangement joins TRBV27 to TRBJ2-2; D is unresolved. V was cut by 1 base and J by 9 bases, with 6 bases left in between. This CDR3 has 12 residues. Germline CDR1 MNHEY, CDR2 SMNVEV (reference sequence). The CDR3 DNA is TGTGCCAGCAGTTTATTGAACAGGGAGCTGTTTTTT. Translation: CASSLLNRELFF.

This clone was seen only a few times. DNA for the CDR3: TGTGCCAGCAGCGTAGACTATGGCGGGGAGCTGTTTTTT. It is translated as CASSVDYGGELFF. The genes are TRBV9 and TRBJ2-2, with D uncertain. The CDR3 is 13 amino acids. Trimming took off 0 bases at V and 7 bases at J, with 7 bases between the two ends. Germline CDR1 reads SGDLS; CDR2 reads YYNGEE.

The gene calls are TRBV6-5 and TRBJ1-2; D remains ambiguous. V shed 2 bases and J shed 4 bases, with 8 bases lying between them. Germline assignment: CDR1 MNHEY and CDR2 SVGAGI. CDR3 length: 13 residues. The DNA of the CDR3 is TGTGCCAGCAGTTACAGGGATTCCTATGGCTACACCTTC. Its protein product is CASSYRDSYGYTF.

This clone was counted between two and nine times. The chain has TRBV7-2 and TRBJ1-2; no firm D call. This CDR3 contains 13 residues. The V and J ends lost 1 base and 4 bases respectively, with 7 bases between them. Germline V gene data show CDR1 as SGHTA and CDR2 as FQGNSA. CDR3 loop: CASSLVVGYGYTF. The CDR3 bases are TGTGCCAGCAGCTTAGTGGTAGGCTATGGCTACACCTTC.

V usage is TRBV6-6 and J usage is TRBJ1-1; D not resolved. The CDR3 totals 15 residues. V dropped 0 bases and J dropped 2 bases, with 10 bases sitting between them. CDR1 is MNHNY and CDR2 is SVGAGI in the germline V gene (reference sequence). The CDR3 protein is CASSYSSLENTEAFF. CDR3 nucleotide sequence: TGTGCCAGCAGTTACTCAAGTCTTGAAAACACTGAAGCTTTCTTT.

This clone was seen only a few times. The chain joins TRBV6-5 to TRBJ1-6, with D tentatively TRBD1 (6 bases). Between the trimmed V and J ends, which lost 0 bases and 9 bases, there was a span of 15 bases. The CDR3 loop spans 16 amino acids. From germline, CDR1 is MNHEY and CDR2 SVGAGI. The CDR3 protein is CASSYSTGADGSPLHF. The CDR3 nucleotides read TGTGCCAGCAGTTACTCGACGGGGGCTGACGGTTCACCCCTCCACTTT.

In this sample, this clone turned up a few times. V usage is TRBV6-5 and J usage is TRBJ2-7; D might be TRBD1 (7 bases). The CDR3 consists of 14 residues. The ends were cut back, 6 bases at V and 5 bases at J, with 17 bases in the middle. Germline CDR1 and CDR2: MNHEY and SVGAGI. The CDR3 bases are TGTGCCAGCAGCTTAACAGGAGGGGGCAACGAGCAGTACTTC. This gives the protein CASSLTGGGNEQYF.